This T cell receptor (beta chain) is drawn from a study of cytomegalovirus exposure and HLA in healthy donors (dated by TCRdb to 2015 to 2018). As for the study more broadly: According to an earlier analysis of around 600 of the donors, 150 million to 200 million T cells yielded 100 million or so unique TCR beta sequences and approximately 300 Gb of sequence data. The later analysis used no new phenotypic data to find candidate immune exposures, relying instead on TCR beta sequences and their occurrence across donors. An earlier analysis of 587 of the donors used high-throughput TCR beta sequencing to judge whether each TCR beta V gene segment behaved as functional or pseudogenic. Among about 410 genotyped donors of the cohort, an average of approximately 220,000 unique TCR beta nucleotide sequences was sequenced per donor, of which roughly 17% were non-productive. An early release covering 550 to 650 HLA-typed donors comprised about 320 gigabases of sequencing data and tens of millions of unique TCR sequences. Donor age, sex, ethnicity and CMV serostatus were compiled together with the repertoire data. HLA typing included class I and class II loci at four-digit resolution. The T cell repertoires of some 700 subjects were profiled by immunosequencing and related to cytomegalovirus serostatus. A later genetic analysis took genome-wide SNP genotypes for about 65% of the 666 donors and used that subset as a discovery cohort. A separate validation cohort of over a hundred different subjects was used in addition to the 666-subject first cohort. Among the approximately 400 genotyped donors, approximately 82% belonged to the genetic ancestry cluster associated with self-reported Caucasian donors. The study was designed to test whether signatures of past pathogen exposure could be identified by cataloging public T cell receptors. High-throughput TCR immunosequencing, statistical association of individual TCRs with disease status, and machine learning were combined to predict cytomegalovirus infection status. Roughly 5 DR-DQ haplotypes were handled as single units for association and clustering, since linkage in the cohort was strong. Every discovery cohort repertoire had been produced on one sequencing platform. Typing coverage differed by locus: A, B, C, DRB1 and DQB1 were typed in roughly 620-630 donors, DQA1 in approximately 520, DPA1 in roughly 590, and DPB1 in around 440. In a later analysis, previously published TCR beta repertoires from 666 donors were re-analyzed and high-resolution HLA genotyping was added so that TCR occurrence patterns could be studied.

The cohort consisted of 666 healthy bone marrow donors. All cohort members were sampled while nominally healthy, although unrecorded immune exposures were likely present. The donor was CMV seronegative and belonged to the group of 320 or so seronegative cohort members. Each donor provided a peripheral blood sample, and peripheral blood mononuclear cells were used for TCR beta sequencing. Genomic DNA extraction from the blood cell samples was performed with the Qiagen DNeasy Blood Extraction Kit. Comment on this clone: The target of this receptor is not known.

Library construction relied on the immunoSEQ multiplex PCR assay. A mixture of 60 forward primers for TCR Vbeta segments and 13 reverse primers for TCR Jbeta segments was used in the multiplex PCR. Amplification of the CDR3 region of rearranged TCR beta genes was performed with a multiplex PCR assay on genomic DNA. On the Illumina HiSeq System, the amplified TCR beta libraries were sequenced as 87-base-pair reads. The paper's processing steps were these. A later analysis tallied roughly 76 million unique TCR beta chains across the approximately 670 repertoires, and around 9.9 million of those chains were shared by two or more donors. A nearest-neighbor algorithm error-corrected the raw reads and collapsed the reads into unique sequences, merging closely related sequences to remove PCR and sequencing errors. V, D and J gene segments were assigned by aligning CDR3 sequences to IMGT reference sequences. Each retained sequence needed at least a six-nucleotide match to both a V gene segment and a J gene segment. Rearrangements were called productive when the CDR3 lacked stop codons and stayed in frame with V and J; all others were non-productive. Following IMGT convention, CDR3 was defined as the stretch from the second conserved V-encoded cysteine up to the conserved J-encoded phenylalanine. In an earlier analysis of approximately 590 of the donors, sequences lacking an unambiguous match to a single V gene segment were excluded. In an earlier analysis of 587 of the donors, a V segment was called functional when productive rearrangements were above 56.7%, and segregating when the standard deviation between donors exceeded 5%. A statistical classification framework was built to diagnose cytomegalovirus status from the catalog of TCR beta chain sequences. V and J gene assignment, in a later analysis, came from comparing TCR nucleotide sequences with IMGT/GENE-DB human TR gene sequences. Using the TCRdist pipeline, a later analysis assigned CDR3 sequences along with most-parsimonious VDJ recombination scenarios. In a later analysis, each TCR beta chain was defined by its CDR3 amino acid sequence together with its V-gene family, and reads without a unique V-gene family were excluded. To address suspected cross-contamination and a sequencing artifact, a later analysis removed approximately 600 highly shared, low-generation-probability nucleotide sequences. A later analysis calculated a clonal expansion index for each public chain from normalized within-repertoire ranks of inferred template counts. In a later analysis, generation probabilities were computed using a VDJ recombination model fitted to out-of-frame rearrangements, and the results were checked against IGoR. In a later analysis, hypergeometric tests were used to score TCR-TCR, TCR-HLA and TCR-CMV co-occurrence, with a repertoire-size bias correction applied to TCR pairs. A later analysis estimated false discovery rates by permuting HLA or CMV assignments 20 times. In a later analysis, co-occurring TCRs were grouped using DBSCAN, and TCRdist sequence similarity was added for clustering within HLA-allele-positive subsets. Repertoires with fewer than 30,000 or more than 120,000 public chains were left out of co-occurrence clustering, as were several repertoires with anomalous nucleotide sharing. TCRdb took this table from immuneACCESS and kept in-frame rearrangements with V and J called. Such tables lack part of the clones; where checked against another copy, unresolved V genes explain under half of the gap, and the rest is unexplained. V, J and clone size are taken as reported in that table, and D and trimming were inferred from the DNA itself. The table kept for this sample lists about 110,000 clones. The ten largest clones add up to around 3.5% of the sample.

Including cysteine and phenylalanine, the CDR3 has 24 amino acids. Only the CDR3 portion is preserved as DNA: 72 bases, with reading frame beginning at the first base. What the study reported, not specific to this receptor: A later analysis found that TCR association rates varied across HLA loci, with DRB1 alleles showing the most associated TCRs and HLA-C alleles the fewest. CMV serostatus was the only immune exposure information available for the cohort. According to a later analysis, most CMV-associated TCR beta chains appeared to be HLA-restricted, and the HLA associations seemed to be driven largely by CMV exposure. The 87-base-pair reads could not distinguish some IMGT-functional V segments, including TRBV6-2 and TRBV6-3, so those segments were excluded. The study gave a list of about 160 TCR beta chains associated with cytomegalovirus. According to the authors, the approach could potentially be generalized to other disease states and immunological phenotypes. Only TCR beta chains were sequenced in this cohort, and the absence of alpha or paired-chain data limited detectable features. A group of highly shared sequence variants was considered likely to be a technical artifact of the sequencing pipeline. Because HLA typing was unavailable for some donors at each locus, only the typed subset was used in association tests. In vitro tests confirmed that a few of the cytomegalovirus-associated TCR beta chains recognize cytomegalovirus antigens. Linkage disequilibrium might explain the correlated functional status among segregating V segments, but an unknown experimental factor could not be excluded. In a later genetic analysis, a missense DCLRE1C variant was associated with V-gene and J-gene trimming of TCR beta chains, and the association was replicated in an independent cohort. A later analysis found that HLA-associated TCR beta chains were more clonally expanded and had lower generation probabilities than equally common non-associated chains. When HLA alleles, especially DR and DQ, strongly co-occurred, attributing TCR associations to individual alleles was difficult. A further reported finding was that TCR beta sequences accurately predicted the HLA-A and HLA-B alleles for most subjects in the first cohort. Seventeen rarely observed V segments, including chromosome 9 orphons, were excluded from the earlier analysis of a few hundred of the donors because counts were too low. In an earlier analysis of about 540 of the donors, most TCR beta V segments were observed in productive rearrangements about 87% or about 30% of the time, broadly matching IMGT annotations. The classifier was reported to diagnose cytomegalovirus status with high specificity and sensitivity in both the original and validation cohorts. While some public TCRs were present in many individuals, most TCR sequences turned up only very rarely across donors. Compared with the approximately 700-donor mean, donors in an Asian-associated ancestry cluster had fewer N-insertions in productive TCRs, according to a later genetic analysis. A later analysis reported that several top co-occurrence clusters appeared linked to parvovirus B19, influenza, CMV and Epstein-Barr virus. Specific HLA alleles were associated with over 15,000 TCR beta sequences at a false discovery rate of 0.05 in a later analysis. Roughly uniform sequencing depth across donors was assumed in presence/absence analyses, although this assumption may not hold.

The chain joins TRBV21-1 to TRBJ1-4; TRBD1 is the table's D call and was not checked against the DNA. TRBV21-1 is recorded as a pseudogene. The TCR originated in a man aged 30 to 39 in good health and CMV-seronegative. The specimen sequenced was PBMCs. This receptor has the CDR3 CASSKVPLNSRGQEFGVTNEKLFF. The DNA sequence is TGTGCCAGCAGCAAAGTCCCCCTGAATTCGCGGGGACAGGAGTTTGGGGTAACTAATGAAAAACTGTTTTTT.